This TCR beta chain emerged from a study of T cells in women clearing cervical HPV infection. As for the study in general: Case blood drawn at lesion detection; control blood after infection cleared. General study results and limits: Repertoire richness, not evenness, was significantly elevated in CIN3+ cases versus controls.

Average input was around 1,200 ng genomic DNA for immunoSEQ TCR beta CDR3 amplification. Profiling relied on immunoSEQ multiplex PCR, and the TCRdb table lists in-frame clones only, not all of them. Seen in this sample are roughly 34,000 clones; the ten most common clones hold nearly 7%. Trimming cost V 1 base and J 5 bases; bases outside gene matches: 8. Germline V lookup: CDR1 SGHTA, CDR2 FQGNSA. The CDR3 covers 15 residues. As to this clone: What it recognizes is unknown. Coverage ceases 3 residues before the CDR3 finishes, and the germline J gene fills in the end.

The chain is built from TRBV7-2 and TRBJ2-7; 7 nucleotides align to TRBD1. This sequence was found in a woman aged 18 to 69 with a cervical HPV16 infection that either progressed to CIN3+ or cleared (not recorded which). The sequencing sample was made of blood buffy coat. The CDR3 reads CASSLVWDRGNEQYF. The CDR3 DNA, read in part, is TGTGCCAGCAGCTTAGTGTGGGACAGAGGGAACGAG.